This T cell receptor (beta chain) was obtained from a study of blood T cell repertoires in COVID-19 (dated by TCRdb to the early 2020s). Study-wide context: Samples from collaborators originated in the United States, Italy and Spain and spanned both the acute and convalescent phases of COVID-19. The prospective study material was composed of cDNA or gDNA derived from T cells, B-cell-depleted T cells, or PBMCs. Subjects who had been exposed to COVID-19, were actively infected with it, or had recovered from it provided the deeply sampled blood TCRbeta repertoires that made up the dataset. The repertoires were released in a freely available public database intended as a resource for research on the immune response to SARS-CoV-2. The samples were drawn from two sources: the first 160 participants of the ongoing ImmuneRACE study, and fewer than 1,500 subjects contributed by 6 global collaborators. The sample metadata nearly always contained a de-identified subject ID, COVID-19 status, age in years and sex. HLA class I and class II types, where available, came from metadata supplied by the sample provider rather than from assay-based typing. Overall study outcomes, separate from this receptor: The quantity of clinical and demographic metadata differed by source and by participant and was supplied without curation.

Concerning this clone: Its antigen has not been determined. Base qualities are not at hand, and no much larger clone is one base apart.

Participants in the prospective study were enrolled through a virtual design, were aged about 18 to 100 years, and lived in roughly 24 United States geographic areas. In the prospective study, cohorts were assigned on the basis of participant-reported clinical history obtained from a screening survey and a study questionnaire. Exposed participants had been in contact with someone with a PCR-confirmed or clinician-diagnosed COVID-19 case within 2 weeks of study entry. Each participant in the prospective study had whole blood, serum and a nasopharyngeal or oropharyngeal swab collected by mobile phlebotomists. Additional blood draws and questionnaires over an approximately two-month period could optionally be provided by prospective study participants. Before DNA extraction, blood samples from the prospective study were shipped at room temperature or frozen. TCRbeta CDR3 regions were amplified from genomic DNA using the immunoSEQ Assay, a bias-controlled multiplex PCR. Concerning the study's data processing: The number of nucleated cells in each sample was estimated by amplification of reference gene primers within the assay. Sequence reads were collapsed and filtered to measure the absolute abundance of every unique TCRbeta CDR3 rearrangement. For each sample, productive Simpson clonality was calculated as the square root of Simpson's diversity index over productive rearrangements. In TCRdb, the immuneACCESS table is reduced to in-frame sequences with V and J assigned. These tables do not hold every clone; where another copy was compared, an unresolved V gene accounts for under half, and the others remain unexplained. The DNA was the basis for D and trimming; V, J and clone size are from that table. For this sample there are a few hundred thousand clones; 70% to 90% appear just once. The ten largest clones represent about 6.2% of the sample.

The sequenced sample consisted of PBMCs or T cells enriched from blood (not recorded which). The origin of this receptor is a woman aged 50 to 60 who had been exposed to COVID-19.

The CDR3 reads as follows: CASSPVDRGREYF. The DNA is as follows: TGTGCCAGCAGCCCCGTGGACAGGGGGCGAGAGTACTTC. The chain couples TRBV9 to TRBJ2-7; 11 central nucleotides agree with TRBD1. Based on the germline V gene, the CDR1 and CDR2 sequences are SGDLS and YYNGEE. Trimming leaves V shorter by 4 bases and J shorter by 11 bases, with the junction holding 8 bases beyond the gene matches. Including cysteine and phenylalanine, the CDR3 has 13 amino acids. Just CDR3 DNA is preserved here, 39 bases in frame from base 1.